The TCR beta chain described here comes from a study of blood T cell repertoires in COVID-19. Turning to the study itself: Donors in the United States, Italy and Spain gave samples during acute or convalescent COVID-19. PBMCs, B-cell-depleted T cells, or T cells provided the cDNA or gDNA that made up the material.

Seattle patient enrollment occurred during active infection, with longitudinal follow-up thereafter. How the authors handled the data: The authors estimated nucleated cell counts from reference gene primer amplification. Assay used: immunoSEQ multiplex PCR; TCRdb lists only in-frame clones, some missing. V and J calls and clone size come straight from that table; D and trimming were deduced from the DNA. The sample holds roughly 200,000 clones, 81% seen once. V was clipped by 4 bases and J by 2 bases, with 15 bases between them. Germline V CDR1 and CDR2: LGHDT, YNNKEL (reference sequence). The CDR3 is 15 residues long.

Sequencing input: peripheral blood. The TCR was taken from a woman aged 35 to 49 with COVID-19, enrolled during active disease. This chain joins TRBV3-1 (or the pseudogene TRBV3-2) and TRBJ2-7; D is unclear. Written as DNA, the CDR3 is TGTGCCAGCAGCCCTTACCACGGAGTGGCCTACGAGCAGTACGTC. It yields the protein CASSPYHGVAYEQYV.